What follows are 3 T cell receptor beta chains derived from one specimen sequenced in a study of vaccination and CD4 T cells after COVID-19. The Oncomine TCR Beta short-read assay sequenced DNA from cultured CD4+ T cells. TCRdb re-analysed the PCR reads in MiXCR, keeping a single row per CDR3 protein. The profile shows 20,000 to 25,000 distinct CDR3 sequences, approximately 41% of them singletons. Antigen specificity for these receptors is unknown. Documented time point: late sampling 161 to 241 days after vaccination in three convalescent patients. Treatment specified: roughly 10-day PBMC culture with coronavirus spike peptide pools or control peptides (ViraFEST assay). The specimen was CD4+ T cells from blood, cultured in vitro, collected about 7 months after SARS-CoV-2 vaccination. Source of these receptors: a human donor who had recovered from COVID-19.

The chain recombines TRBV20-1 with TRBJ2-1, with D hard to call. V gave up 3 bases and J gave up 5 bases, with 5 bases separating them. This CDR3 spans 11 amino acids. Germline V gene lookup returns CDR1 DFQATT and CDR2 SNEGSKA (reference sequence). CDR3 DNA: TGCAGTGCTAGGTTCCACAATGAGCAGTTCTTC. Residues: CSARFHNEQFF.

The chain combines TRBV19 with TRBJ2-6; D remains unclear. Germline lookup yields CDR1 LNHDA and CDR2 SQIVND (reference sequence). Between the trimmed V and J ends, which lost 2 bases and 3 bases, there was a span of 5 bases. This CDR3 is 14 amino acids long. Here the CDR3 reads CASSILFGANVLTF. The DNA of the CDR3 is TGTGCCAGTAGTATACTCTTTGGGGCCAACGTCCTGACTTTC. Based on the CDR3 plus reference TRBV19 and TRBJ2-6, the full variable domain is DGGITQSPKYLFRKEGQNVTLSCEQNLNHDAMYWYRQDPGQGLRLIYYSQIVNDFQKGDIAEGYSVSREKKESFPLTVTSAQKNPTAFYLCASSILFGANVLTFGAGSRLTVL.

The chain links TRBV10-3 to TRBJ2-3, with D perhaps being TRBD1 or TRBD2 (6 bases each). This CDR3 is built from 14 residues. Germline CDR1 reads ENHRY; CDR2 reads SYGVKD. The V and J ends lost 2 bases and 10 bases respectively, with 16 bases between them. CDR3 coding DNA: TGTGCCATCAGTGAGGCGCTGGAGGGGGACGCGCAGTATTTT. Translated: CAISEALEGDAQYF.